These 26 T cell receptor beta chains share one sample of origin, sequenced in a study of blood T cell repertoires in COVID-19. TCRdb's copy holds only in-frame clones and misses some; the assay was immunoSEQ multiplex PCR. The table includes tens of thousands of clones, 80% to 90% detected once. The specimen was peripheral blood. The receptors shown here come from a man older than 75 with active or convalescent COVID-19.

This chain links TRBV6-1 with TRBJ2-2; D uncertain. Germline V lookup: CDR1 MNHNS, CDR2 SASEGT. There are 14 residues in the CDR3. V was cut by 3 bases and J by 4 bases, with 9 bases left in between. The CDR3 sequence is CASSDIHVTGELFF. In nucleotides, the CDR3 is TGTGCCAGCAGTGATATACACGTCACCGGGGAGCTGTTTTTT.

The chain is built from TRBV7-2 and TRBJ2-1; 11 nucleotides agree with TRBD2. Germline V lookup: CDR1 SGHTA, CDR2 FQGNSA. The length of the CDR3 is 14 residues. The V and J ends lost 1 base and 9 bases, in that order; junction bases with no gene match: 2. The CDR3 protein is CASSLVGTSGEQFF. The CDR3 nucleotides are TGTGCCAGCAGCTTAGTGGGGACTAGCGGTGAGCAGTTCTTC. Based on the CDR3 plus reference TRBV7-2 and TRBJ2-1, the full variable domain is GAGVSQSPSNKVTEKGKDVELRCDPISGHTALYWYRQSLGQGLEFLIYFQGNSAPDKSGLPSDRFSAERTGGSVSTLTIQRTQQEDSAVYLCASSLVGTSGEQFFGPGTRLTVL.

The chain carries TRBV19 and TRBJ2-1; 10 bases are shared with TRBD2. This CDR3 is 21 amino acids long. Unmatched junction bases numbered 19, after V lost 2 bases and J lost 3 bases. In germline, CDR1 is LNHDA, CDR2 SQIVND (reference sequence). CDR3: CASSIPPLISGRSLDYNEQFF. The CDR3 DNA reads as TGTGCCAGTAGTATACCCCCTCTAATTAGCGGGAGGTCACTAGACTACAATGAGCAGTTCTTC.

This clone has just a few counts. The chain employs TRBV28 and TRBJ1-3; weak D call: TRBD1 (5 bases). CDR1 and CDR2 from the germline V gene are MDHEN and SYDVKM. This CDR3 comprises 18 residues. V lost 6 bases to trimming and J lost 2 bases, with 23 bases between them. CDR3 bases: TGTGCCAGCAGCTCAGACACACTCTGGGGGGGTACTGGAAACACCATATATTTT. It translates to CASSSDTLWGGTGNTIYF. Looking up the rest from reference TRBV28 and TRBJ1-3 gives the full variable domain: DVKVTQSSRYLVKRTGEKVFLECVQDMDHENMFWYRQDPGLGLRLIYFSYDVKMKEKGDIPEGYSVSREKKERFSLILESASTNQTSMYLCASSSDTLWGGTGNTIYFGEGSWLTVV.

This clone was detected once. The chain is built from TRBV18 and TRBJ2-7; 9 nucleotides line up with TRBD1. This CDR3 spans 17 amino acids. Germline V gene sequence: CDR1 KGHSH, CDR2 LQKENI. Unmatched junction bases numbered 9, after V lost 3 bases and J lost 0 bases. CDR3 nucleotide sequence: TGTGCCAGCTCACCCTCCCCGGGACAGGGCCCCTCCTACGAGCAGTACTTC. As protein: CASSPSPGQGPSYEQYF.

This clone was counted once. The chain couples TRBV6-2 or TRBV6-3 to TRBJ2-1, with D unclear. The V gene lost 5 bases and the J gene lost 2 bases, with 13 bases spanning the gap. Looked up from germline, CDR1 is MNHEY and CDR2 is SVGEGT. The CDR3 totals 15 residues. CDR3 bases: TGTGCCAGCAGTCGCCCCCGGTCTCCCTACAATGAGCAGTTCTTC. Translating gives CASSRPRSPYNEQFF.

The CDR3 DNA reads TGTGCCAGCAGCTCGAGGACAGGGGGCCCTACTGGCTACACCTTC. As protein: CASSSRTGGPTGYTF. The chain is built from TRBV5-4 and TRBJ1-2; TRBD1 aligns across 11 bases. J lost 7 bases, V lost 3 bases, and 8 bases had no gene match. This CDR3 contains 15 residues. Germline CDR1 reads SGHNT; CDR2 reads YYREEE (reference sequence).

This clone was counted once. The chain combines TRBV5-4 with TRBJ2-5, with TRBD1 as a possible D gene (6 bases). CDR1 is SGHNT and CDR2 is YYREEE in the germline V gene (reference sequence). The CDR3 is made up of 14 amino acids. With 0 bases removed from V and 2 bases from J, the gap between germline ends came to 8 bases. The CDR3 DNA follows: TGTGCCAGCAGCTTGGGCGACAGGCAAGAGACCCAGTACTTC. Amino acids: CASSLGDRQETQYF.

The chain uses TRBV7-6 and TRBJ2-5, with 7 bases lining up with TRBD1. Germline V gene data show CDR1 as SGHVS and CDR2 as FNYEAQ. Trimming cost V 1 base and J 5 bases; bases outside gene matches: 10. This CDR3 has 16 residues. Here the CDR3 DNA reads TGTGCCAGCAGCTTAGATCCAGGGGGTCGTACGGAGACCCAGTACTTC. Its translation is CASSLDPGGRTETQYF.

The rearrangement uses TRBV6-1 and TRBJ2-7, with D perhaps matching TRBD2 (5 bases). Trimming left V 2 bases short and J 2 bases short, with 16 bases between. This CDR3 has 16 residues. CDR1 is MNHNS, CDR2 SASEGT, per germline. CDR3 region: CASSESVGKDAYEQYF. Written as DNA, the CDR3 is TGTGCCAGCAGTGAAAGCGTCGGGAAGGACGCCTACGAGCAGTACTTC.

The V and J genes are TRBV24-1 and TRBJ1-1; D possibly corresponds to TRBD1 (6 bases). CDR1 and CDR2 (germline): KGHDR, SFDVKD. The CDR3 is 15 amino acids. The germline V and J ends were trimmed by 4 bases and 3 bases, with 14 bases remaining between them. CDR3 sequence: CATSEITGTDTEAFF. Written as DNA, the CDR3 is TGTGCCACCAGTGAAATAACAGGGACGGACACTGAAGCTTTCTTT.

The CDR3 region is CASSFLAGVYNEQFF. The DNA for the CDR3 is TGTGCCAGCAGCTTCCTAGCGGGAGTCTACAATGAGCAGTTCTTC. This sequence joins TRBV6-2 or TRBV6-3 and TRBJ2-1, with TRBD2 identical over 10 bases. CDR1 is MNHEY and CDR2 is SVGEGT in the germline V gene. V dropped 6 bases and J dropped 3; count of bases not matched to a gene: 5. The CDR3 is 15 amino acids.

CDR3 bases: TGTGCCAGCAGCCAAAACAGGGTTTCTGGAAACACCATATATTTT. Translation: CASSQNRVSGNTIYF. The chain has TRBV4-2 and TRBJ1-3, with D perhaps matching TRBD1 (6 bases). Deletions cut 2 bases from V and 1 base from J, with 9 bases between. The length of the CDR3 is 15 residues. CDR1 is LGHNA, CDR2 YNFKEQ, per germline.

This rearrangement joins TRBV3-1 (or the pseudogene TRBV3-2) to TRBJ2-2; D possibly corresponds to TRBD2 (6 bases). CDR1 is LGHDT and CDR2 is YNNKEL in the germline V gene (reference sequence). V was shortened by 4 bases and J by 6 bases, with 12 bases between the two germline ends. The CDR3 is made up of 14 amino acids. The CDR3 reads CASSPNGGAGELFF. As DNA, the CDR3 is TGTGCCAGCAGCCCTAATGGAGGGGCCGGGGAGCTGTTTTTT.

The chain employs TRBV3-1 (or the pseudogene TRBV3-2) and TRBJ2-1, with D possibly being TRBD2 (5 bases). The CDR3 totals 13 residues. CDR1 LGHDT and CDR2 YNNKEL come from the germline V gene (reference sequence). Trimming shortened V by 1 base and J by 9 bases, and 10 bases separated the two germline ends. In DNA form, the CDR3 reads TGTGCCAGCAGCCAAGTTCGGGAAAGTGAGCAGTTCTTC. Translating it yields CASSQVRESEQFF.

The chain combines TRBV5-6 with TRBJ2-2; TRBD1 matches 10 bases. There are 14 residues in the CDR3. Germline loops: CDR1 SGHDT, CDR2 YYEEEE. J was trimmed by 6 bases and V by 7 bases; bases with no gene match: 6. Here the CDR3 reads CASCSGTGAGELFF. The CDR3 DNA reads as TGTGCCAGCTGTTCCGGGACAGGGGCCGGGGAGCTGTTTTTT.

The J gene is TRBJ2-7, the V gene TRBV24-1; D call uncertain. CDR1 and CDR2 from the germline V gene are KGHDR and SFDVKD. The CDR3 is 15 residues long. Trimming took 4 bases from V and 1 from J, leaving 13 bases between them. The CDR3 DNA sequence: TGTGCCACCAGTGACAACCGAGACGGGTCCTACGAGCAGTACTTC. It codes for CATSDNRDGSYEQYF.

The rearrangement uses TRBV28 and TRBJ2-7; possible D gene TRBD1, 6 bases. Looked up from germline, CDR1 is MDHEN and CDR2 is SYDVKM. This CDR3 is 16 amino acids long. Trimming stripped 3 bases from V and 3 bases from J, with 18 bases between. The CDR3 coding sequence is TGTGCCAGCAGTTTGTCACAGGGCCTAGGGGGCTACGAGCAGTACTTC. Protein product: CASSLSQGLGGYEQYF.

This clone turned up a few times. The rearrangement links TRBV7-9 to TRBJ2-2, with D unresolved. CDR3 length: 14 residues. Germline CDR1 and CDR2: SEHNR and FQNEAQ (reference sequence). V lost 3 bases, J lost 6 bases, and 11 bases lay in between. The CDR3 protein is CASSFSRSAGELFF. The CDR3 DNA is TGTGCCAGCAGCTTTTCCCGCTCGGCCGGGGAGCTGTTTTTT.

This clone came up a few times. The chain joins TRBV24-1 to TRBJ2-5; unclear D gene. V was cut by 3 bases and J by 2 bases, with 9 bases left in between. The CDR3 consists of 14 residues. Germline lookup yields CDR1 KGHDR and CDR2 SFDVKD. The CDR3 protein is CATSDLSVQETQYF. In nucleotides, the CDR3 is TGTGCCACCAGTGATCTGAGTGTACAAGAGACCCAGTACTTC.

The gene calls are TRBV4-1 and TRBJ2-7; possible D gene TRBD2, 6 bases. From germline, CDR1 is MGHRA and CDR2 YSYEKL. Trimming pared 1 base from V and 2 bases from J, leaving 12 bases between. This CDR3 has 15 residues. The CDR3 region is CASSQGGVPTYEQYF. The CDR3 region has the DNA TGCGCCAGCAGCCAAGGGGGGGTCCCCACCTACGAGCAGTACTTC.

The chain joins TRBV27 to TRBJ2-7; no definite D call. Germline V gene lookup returns CDR1 MNHEY and CDR2 SMNVEV (reference sequence). V shed 5 bases and J shed 6 bases, with 17 bases lying between them. The CDR3 consists of 14 residues. The CDR3 coding sequence is TGTGCCAGCAGTCCAAACCGCCTTACGAGCGAGCAGTACTTC. It codes for CASSPNRLTSEQYF.

This clone was picked up one time. The rearrangement uses TRBV7-3 and TRBJ1-2, with 7 bases aligning to TRBD1. Germline V CDR1 and CDR2: SGHTA, FQGTGA. With 0 bases clipped from V and 4 bases from J, the junction kept 8 bases outside the gene matches. This CDR3 has 16 residues. The DNA for the CDR3 is TGTGCCAGCAGCTTAACGGGATCAGGGGGAGGCTATGGCTACACCTTC. Protein: CASSLTGSGGGYGYTF.

V usage is TRBV5-4 and J usage is TRBJ1-4, with 7 bases matching TRBD1. V trimming: 4 bases; J trimming: 8 bases; junction bases outside the gene matches: 8. Germline lookup yields CDR1 SGHNT and CDR2 YYREEE (reference sequence). This CDR3 contains 14 residues. The CDR3 sequence: CASSDSGGGEKLFF. Written as DNA, the CDR3 is TGTGCCAGCAGCGATTCGGGAGGGGGCGAAAAACTGTTTTTT.

This rearrangement joins TRBV12-3 or TRBV12-4 to TRBJ1-2; D is ambiguous. The CDR3 spans 13 residues. With 3 bases removed from V and 0 bases from J, the gap between germline ends came to 5 bases. The CDR3 sequence is CASSFGANYGYTF. The CDR3 nucleotides read TGTGCCAGCAGTTTCGGGGCTAACTATGGCTACACCTTC.

The chain employs TRBV18 and TRBJ1-1; no firm D call. The germline V gene has CDR1 KGHSH and CDR2 LQKENI. Deletions cut 2 bases from V and 0 bases from J, with 4 bases between. This CDR3 is 13 amino acids long. CDR3 region: CASSPGVNTEAFF. The CDR3 DNA reads as TGTGCCAGCTCACCAGGAGTGAACACTGAAGCTTTCTTT. Drawing the rest from reference TRBV18 and TRBJ1-1, the complete variable domain is NAGVMQNPRHLVRRRGQEARLRCSPMKGHSHVYWYRQLPEEGLKFMVYLQKENIIDESGMPKERFSAEFPKEGPSILRIQQVVRGDSAAYFCASSPGVNTEAFFGQGTRLTVV.